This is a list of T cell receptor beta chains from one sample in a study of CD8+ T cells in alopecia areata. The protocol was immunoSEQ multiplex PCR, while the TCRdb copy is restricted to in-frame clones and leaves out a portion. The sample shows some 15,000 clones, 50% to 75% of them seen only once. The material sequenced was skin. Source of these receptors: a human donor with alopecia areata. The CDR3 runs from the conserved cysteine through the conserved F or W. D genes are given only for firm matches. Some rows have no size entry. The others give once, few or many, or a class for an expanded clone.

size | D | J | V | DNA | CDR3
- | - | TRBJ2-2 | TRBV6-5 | TGTGCCAGCAGTTACTCGAGGCGGACGAACACCGGGGAGCTGTTTTTT | CASSYSRRTNTGELFF
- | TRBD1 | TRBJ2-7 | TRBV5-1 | TGCGCCAGCAGCCAAGGACAGGGGGCGCGTCGGGGACATGACGAGCAGTACTTC | CASSQGQGARRGHDEQYF
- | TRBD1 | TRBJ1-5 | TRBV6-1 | TGTGCCAGCAGTACAGGGGGGAGTCAGCCCCAGCATTTT | CASSTGGSQPQHF
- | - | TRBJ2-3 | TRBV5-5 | TGTGCCAGCAGCCGCGGGACACCGAGCACAGATACGCAGTATTTT | CASSRGTPSTDTQYF
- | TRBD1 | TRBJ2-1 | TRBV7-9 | TGTGCCAGCAGCTCCGCCGGGACAGGCTACAATGAGCAGTTCTTC | CASSSAGTGYNEQFF
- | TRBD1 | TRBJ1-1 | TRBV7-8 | TGTGCCAGCAGCTTAGACAGGGGCGGAACTGAAGCTTTCTTT | CASSLDRGGTEAFF
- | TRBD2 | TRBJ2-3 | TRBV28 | TGTGCCAGCAGCCAAGACCTAGCGGGAGGGGGCACAGATACGCAGTATTTT | CASSQDLAGGGTDTQYF
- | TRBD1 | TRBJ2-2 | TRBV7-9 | TGTGCCAGCAGCTTGGGGACAGGGGGCTACACCGGGGAGCTGTTTTTT | CASSLGTGGYTGELFF
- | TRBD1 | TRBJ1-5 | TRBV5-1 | TGCGCCAGCAGCTTGGAGACAGGGGTAAATCAGCCCCAGCATTTT | CASSLETGVNQPQHF
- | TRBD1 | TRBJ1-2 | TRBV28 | TGTGCCAGCAGCTCCCTGAGGACAGGGGGTTACAACTATGGCTACACCTTC | CASSSLRTGGYNYGYTF
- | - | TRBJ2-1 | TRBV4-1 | TGCGCCAGCAGCCCACATGTACTTCTAAACTTCTACAATGAGCAGTTCTTC | CASSPHVLLNFYNEQFF
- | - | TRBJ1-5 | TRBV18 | TGTGCCAGCTCACAGGGGGATTATCAGCCCCAGCATTTT | CASSQGDYQPQHF
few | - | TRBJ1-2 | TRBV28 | TGTGCCAGCAGCCAAGGGGACGGGACCGACGACACCTTC | CASSQGDGTDDTF
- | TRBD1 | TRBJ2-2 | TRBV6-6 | TGTGCCAGCAGTTATTCAGGGGGTCCCGGGGAGCTGTTTTTT | CASSYSGGPGELFF
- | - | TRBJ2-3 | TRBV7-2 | TGTGCCAGCAGCTTCGAGGGATCGATAAATTATCTAGATACGCAATATTTT | CASSFEGSINYLDTQYF
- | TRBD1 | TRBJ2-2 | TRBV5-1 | TGCGCCAGCAGCTTCCTTGGACAGGGGGCGAACACCGGGGAGCTGTTTTTT | CASSFLGQGANTGELFF
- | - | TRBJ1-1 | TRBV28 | TGTGCCAGCAGTTTGTGGGTTCCCAACACTGAAGCTTTCTTT | CASSLWVPNTEAFF
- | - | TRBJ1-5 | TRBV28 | TGTGCCAGCAGGCCCAGAGAAAGCAATCAGCCCCAGCATTTT | CASRPRESNQPQHF
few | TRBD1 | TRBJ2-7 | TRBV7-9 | TGTGCCAGCAGCCCGGAACAGGGGCGCACCTACGAGCAGTACTTC | CASSPEQGRTYEQYF
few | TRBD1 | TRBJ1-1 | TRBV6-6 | TGTGCCAGCAGTTCTCAACAGGGGAGGGGAAACACTGAAGCTTTCTTT | CASSSQQGRGNTEAFF
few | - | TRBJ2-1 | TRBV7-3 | TGTGCCAGCAGCTCGACCGGGACCACTTACAATGAGCAGTTCTTC | CASSSTGTTYNEQFF
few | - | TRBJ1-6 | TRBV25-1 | TGTGCCAGCAGTGACGGGCATTCACCCCTCCACTTT | CASSDGHSPLHF
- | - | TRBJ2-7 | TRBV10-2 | TGCGCCAGCAGTCTCCTCTTAGCAGGGCTCTCCTACGAGCAGTACTTC | CASSLLLAGLSYEQYF
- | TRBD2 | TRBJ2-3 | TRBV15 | TGTGCCACCAGTTCCCCAGGACTAGTGATAGATACGCAGTATTTT | CATSSPGLVIDTQYF
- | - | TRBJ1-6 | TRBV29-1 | TGCAGCGTTGGGGACGACGGGACGAATTCACCCCTCCACTTT | CSVGDDGTNSPLHF
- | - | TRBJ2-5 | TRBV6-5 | TGTGCCAGCAGTTACTTGGGCGGCTACTCAGAGACCCAGTACTTC | CASSYLGGYSETQYF
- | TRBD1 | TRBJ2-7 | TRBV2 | TGTGCCAGCAGTGACTGGACAGGGGCATACGAGCAGTACTTC | CASSDWTGAYEQYF
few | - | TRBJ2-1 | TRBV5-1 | TGCGCCAGCAGCTTGGGGGGGGTGGCGATTGAGCAGTTCTTC | CASSLGGVAIEQFF
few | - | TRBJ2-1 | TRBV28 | TGTGCCAGCAGTTTTGCCGGGAGAACCTACAATGAGCAGTTCTTC | CASSFAGRTYNEQFF
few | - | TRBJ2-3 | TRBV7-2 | TGTGCCAGCAGATTCAGGAGTAGGAGCACAGATACGCAGTATTTT | CASRFRSRSTDTQYF
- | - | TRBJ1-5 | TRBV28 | TGTGCCAGCAGTCTTGCCGGGACGGGGAACAATCAGCCCCAGCATTTT | CASSLAGTGNNQPQHF
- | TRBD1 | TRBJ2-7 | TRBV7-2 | TGTGCCAGCAGCTCCCGGGACAGAATGAGAACCTACGAGCAGTACTTC | CASSSRDRMRTYEQYF
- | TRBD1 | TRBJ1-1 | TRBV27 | TGTGCCAGCAGTTTACAGGGGGCGAACACTGAAGCTTTCTTT | CASSLQGANTEAFF
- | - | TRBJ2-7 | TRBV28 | TGTGCCAGCAGACAGGACAGCCCTACCTACGAGCAGTACTTC | CASRQDSPTYEQYF
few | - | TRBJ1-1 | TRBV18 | TGTGCCAGCTCACAAGTCAGCGACACTGAAGCTTTCTTT | CASSQVSDTEAFF
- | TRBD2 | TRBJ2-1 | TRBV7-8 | TGTGCCAGCAGCTTCCCACGGCCAGCGGGGGGGCAAGGCAATGAGCAGTTCTTC | CASSFPRPAGGQGNEQFF
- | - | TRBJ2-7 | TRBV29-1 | TGCAGCGTTGAAGATAAGGGGCAGGGGTTGCACGAGCAGTACTTC | CSVEDKGQGLHEQYF
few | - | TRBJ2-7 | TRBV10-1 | TGCGCCAGCAGTGAGATTGGGGGTTACGAGCAGTACTTC | CASSEIGGYEQYF
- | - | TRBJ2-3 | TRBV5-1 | TGCGCCAGCAGAACCTCTCCAGATACGCAGTATTTT | CASRTSPDTQYF
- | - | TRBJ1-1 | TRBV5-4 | TGTGCCAGCAGCTTGAGAGATCTCGGCACTGAAGCTTTCTTT | CASSLRDLGTEAFF
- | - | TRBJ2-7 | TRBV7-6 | TGTGCCAGCAGCTTACCAGGGGGAGGTGACGAGCAGTACTTC | CASSLPGGGDEQYF
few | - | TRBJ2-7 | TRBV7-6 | TGTGCCAGCAGCTTCCGGCGGCTAGTGTACTTC | CASSFRRLVYF
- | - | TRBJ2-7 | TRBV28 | TGTGCCAGCAGTCCCGGGTTGGAGCAGTACTTC | CASSPGLEQYF
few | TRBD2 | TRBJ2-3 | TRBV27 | TGTGCCAGCAGTTTGCGGGGGGACGGGTATACGCAGTATTTT | CASSLRGDGYTQYF
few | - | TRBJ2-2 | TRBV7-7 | TGTGCTAGCAGCTTAGAAAACACCGGGGAGCTGTTTTTT | CASSLENTGELFF
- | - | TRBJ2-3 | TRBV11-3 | TGTGCCAGCAGCCCACGTGGGCGCACAGATACGCAGTATTTT | CASSPRGRTDTQYF
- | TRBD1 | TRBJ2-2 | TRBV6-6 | TGTGCCAGCAGGGTTTCCCGACAGGGCGGGGAGCTGTTTTTT | CASRVSRQGGELFF
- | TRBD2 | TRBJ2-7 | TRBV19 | TGTGCCAGTTCCGGGGGGGGGCTTCTGAAGCAGTACTTC | CASSGGGLLKQYF
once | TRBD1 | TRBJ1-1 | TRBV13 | TGTGCCAGCAGCCCCCCCAGGGGGCCCACTGAAGCTTTCTTT | CASSPPRGPTEAFF
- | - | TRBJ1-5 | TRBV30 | TGTGCCCTCCAGGATCGGAGCAATCAGCCCCAGCATTTT | CALQDRSNQPQHF
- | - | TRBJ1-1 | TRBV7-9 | TGTGCCAGCAGCGATCCATTTTTTGGGAACACTGAAGCTTTCTTT | CASSDPFFGNTEAFF
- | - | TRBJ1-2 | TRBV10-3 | TGTGCCATCAATCCCGATCGGACGAAAGGCTACACCTTC | CAINPDRTKGYTF
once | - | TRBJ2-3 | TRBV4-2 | TGTGCCAGCAGCCAAGACGATTGGCCTAGCTGGGTAGATACGCAGTATTTT | CASSQDDWPSWVDTQYF